Each of the 5 T cell receptor beta chains below was sequenced from the same sample in a study of blood T cell repertoires in COVID-19. TCRdb's table, derived via immunoSEQ multiplex PCR, lists solely in-frame clones and lacks some. In the table there are 200,000 to 300,000 clones, 70% to 90% of which are singletons. Sequencing was performed on PBMCs or T cells enriched from blood (not recorded which). The source is a man aged 45-65 years who had been exposed to COVID-19.

The V call is TRBV5-6, the J call TRBJ1-2; 7 bases map to TRBD1. CDR3 length: 16 residues. Germline loops: CDR1 SGHDT, CDR2 YYEEEE. The J segment lost 5 bases and the V segment lost 0 bases, leaving 10 bases of the junction unmatched. This CDR3 is CASSLVGQAELYGYTF. The CDR3 DNA reads as TGTGCCAGCAGCTTGGTTGGACAGGCAGAACTTTATGGCTACACCTTC.

This clone has a single count. V gene TRBV27 combines with J gene TRBJ2-2; D may be TRBD1 (5 bases). The CDR3 extends over 15 amino acids. Trimming cost V 6 bases and J 6 bases, with 17 bases left between them. Germline loops: CDR1 MNHEY, CDR2 SMNVEV (reference sequence). The CDR3 region has the DNA TGTGCCAGCAGCTTAGGGGCTGAGCTTCCCGGGGAGCTGTTTTTT. Protein: CASSLGAELPGELFF.

This clone was detected only once. The chain joins TRBV5-1 to TRBJ1-5; 9 bases agree with TRBD1. CDR1 SGHRS and CDR2 YFSETQ come from the germline V gene. Trimming cost V 2 bases and J 3 bases; bases outside gene matches: 9. This CDR3 has 17 amino acids. CDR3 sequence (DNA): TGCGCCAGCAGCTTAGGCCCCCGGACAGGGGACAATCAGCCCCAGCATTTT. It translates to CASSLGPRTGDNQPQHF.

The rearrangement links TRBV7-2 to TRBJ2-3; D may be TRBD1 (6 bases). V lost 6 bases and J lost 5, with 18 bases in between. This CDR3 is built from 15 residues. Germline V lookup: CDR1 SGHTA, CDR2 FQGNSA. For the CDR3, the DNA is TGTGCCAGCAGTCATAATTGGGGGCGAGGAGATACGCAGTATTTT. The encoded protein is CASSHNWGRGDTQYF.

The genes are TRBV4-1 and TRBJ2-3, with 10 nucleotides matching TRBD2. Germline V gene sequence: CDR1 MGHRA, CDR2 YSYEKL. The CDR3 covers 16 residues. The V and J ends lost 4 bases and 1 base, in that order; junction bases with no gene match: 5. DNA for the CDR3: TGCGCCAGCAGCCCCGAAACTAGCGGGGGCACAGATACGCAGTATTTT. Its protein product is CASSPETSGGTDTQYF.